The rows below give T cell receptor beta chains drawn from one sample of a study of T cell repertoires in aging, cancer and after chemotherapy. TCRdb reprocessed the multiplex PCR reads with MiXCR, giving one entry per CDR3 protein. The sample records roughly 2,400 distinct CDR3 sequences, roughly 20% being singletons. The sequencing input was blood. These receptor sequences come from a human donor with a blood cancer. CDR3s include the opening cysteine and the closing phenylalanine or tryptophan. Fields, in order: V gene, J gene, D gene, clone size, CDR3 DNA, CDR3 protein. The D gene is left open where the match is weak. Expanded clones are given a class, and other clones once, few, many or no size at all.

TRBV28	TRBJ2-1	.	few	TGTGCCAGCAGTCTCCCCTCGGGGATCTCCTACAATGAGCAGTTCTTC	CASSLPSGISYNEQFF
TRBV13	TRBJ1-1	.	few	TGTGCCAGCAGCCCCCTGAGGGGCCCATATGAAGCTTTCTTT	CASSPLRGPYEAFF
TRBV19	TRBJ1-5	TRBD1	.	TGTGCCAGTAGGATCGGGACAGGGGGCGTCAATCAGCCCCAGCATTTT	CASRIGTGGVNQPQHF
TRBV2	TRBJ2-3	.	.	TGTGCCAGCAGTGAAGCGGGGGGCACAGATACGCAGTATTTT	CASSEAGGTDTQYF
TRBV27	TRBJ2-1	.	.	TGCGCCAGCAGTGGGGCGCCGGAGAAGTTCTTC	CASSGAPEKFF
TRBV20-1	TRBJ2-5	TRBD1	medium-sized	TGCAGTGCGTTACAGGGGTTTGGAGAGACCCAGTACTTC	CSALQGFGETQYF
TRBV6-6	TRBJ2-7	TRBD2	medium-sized	TGTGCCAGCAGTTACTCTAGCGGGGGCCTATACGAGCAGTACTTC	CASSYSSGGLYEQYF
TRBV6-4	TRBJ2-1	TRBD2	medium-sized	TGTGCCAGCAGTCCCGGGACTAGACTCGTAAATGAGCAGTTCTTC	CASSPGTRLVNEQFF
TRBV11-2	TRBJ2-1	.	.	TGTGCCAGCAGCTTAGCCCCCCACCCAGGCGACAATGAGCAGTTCTTC	CASSLAPHPGDNEQFF
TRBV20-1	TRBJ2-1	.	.	TGCAGTGCTAGAGAGGCTTCTAGTCAGTTCTTC	CSAREASSQFF
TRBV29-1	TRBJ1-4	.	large	TGCAGCGCGACGGTGGGAGAAAAACTGTTTTTT	CSATVGEKLFF
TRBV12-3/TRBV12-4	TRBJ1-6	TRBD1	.	TGTGCCAGCAAAAGAGACAGGGCTAATTCACCCCTCCACTTT	CASKRDRANSPLHF
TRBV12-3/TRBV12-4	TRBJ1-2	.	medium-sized	TGTGCCAGCAGTTTAGCGGGGGGGGTCGATGGCTACACCTTC	CASSLAGGVDGYTF
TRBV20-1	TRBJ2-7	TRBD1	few	TGCAGTGCTCGAGGACAGGGAATCACCTACGAGCAGTACTTC	CSARGQGITYEQYF
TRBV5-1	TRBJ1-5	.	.	TGCGCCAGCAGCTTGGAGGCGGATCAGCCCCAGCATTTT	CASSLEADQPQHF
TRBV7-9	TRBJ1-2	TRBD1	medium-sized	TGTGCCAGCAGCCCCTTGACAGGGAACTATGGCTACACCTTC	CASSPLTGNYGYTF
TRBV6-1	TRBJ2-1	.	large	TGTGCCAGCAGTGAAGCGGCGCAGGAGCAGTTCTTC	CASSEAAQEQFF
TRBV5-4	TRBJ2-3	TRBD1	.	TGTGCCAGCAGCTTCGGGACAGGGGCCCTAAGTGATACGCAGTATTTT	CASSFGTGALSDTQYF
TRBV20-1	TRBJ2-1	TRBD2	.	TGCAGTGCTAGAGTAGCGGGACTCTATGAGCAGTTCTTC	CSARVAGLYEQFF
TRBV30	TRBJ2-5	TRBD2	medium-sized	TGTGCCTGGAGTGTAGTCGGGGGGGCCCGAGAGACCCAGTACTTC	CAWSVVGGARETQYF
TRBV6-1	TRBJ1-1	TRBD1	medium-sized	TGTGCCAGTAAACCGGGGACAGTGAACACTGAAGCTTTCTTT	CASKPGTVNTEAFF
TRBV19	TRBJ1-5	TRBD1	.	TGTGCCAGTAGTCGGACAGGGAGATTCAATCAGCCCCAGCATTTT	CASSRTGRFNQPQHF
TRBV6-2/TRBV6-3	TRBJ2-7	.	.	TGTGCCAGCAGTTACTCGGGGACGGGATTTTCCTACGAGCAGTACTTC	CASSYSGTGFSYEQYF
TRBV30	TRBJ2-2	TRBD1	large	TGTGCCTGCCGACAGGGGGCGGTCACCGGGGAGCTGTTTTTT	CACRQGAVTGELFF
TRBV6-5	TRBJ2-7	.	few	TGTGCCAGCAGTTACACCTCTCGCTACGAGCAGTACTTC	CASSYTSRYEQYF
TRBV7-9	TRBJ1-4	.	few	TGTGCCAGCAGAACGACGGACGGCGAGGAAAAACTGTTTTTT	CASRTTDGEEKLFF
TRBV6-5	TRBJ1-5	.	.	TGTGCCAGCATCGATAGGCGAGATAGCAATCAGCCCCAGCATTTT	CASIDRRDSNQPQHF
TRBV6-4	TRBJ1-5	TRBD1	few	TGTGCCAGCAGTGATGGGACAGGGTCCGATCAGCCCCAGCATTTT	CASSDGTGSDQPQHF
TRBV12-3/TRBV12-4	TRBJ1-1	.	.	TGTGCCAGCAGTTTAAGGAGGAACACTGAAGCTTTCTTT	CASSLRRNTEAFF
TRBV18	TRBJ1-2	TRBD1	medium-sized	TGTGCCAGCTCAGAGGACAGGAACTATGGCTACACCTTC	CASSEDRNYGYTF
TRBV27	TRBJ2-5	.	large	TGTGCCAGCAGTTTAGGGGAGACCCAGTACTTC	CASSLGETQYF
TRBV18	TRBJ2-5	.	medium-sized	TGTGCCAGCTCACTACGGGGCCAAGAGACCCAGTACTTC	CASSLRGQETQYF
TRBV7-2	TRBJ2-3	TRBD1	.	TGTGCCAGCAGCTTTCCGGGACAGGGGGCTCCCACAGATACGCAGTATTTT	CASSFPGQGAPTDTQYF
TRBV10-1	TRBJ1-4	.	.	TGCGCCAGCAGTAGACACGTTTTTAAGAGGAAACTGTTTTTT	CASSRHVFKRKLFF
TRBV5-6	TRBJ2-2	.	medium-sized	TGTGCCAGCAGTCTTGGTGGGGTCGGGGAGCTGTTTTTT	CASSLGGVGELFF